This T cell receptor (beta chain) is from a study of blood T cell repertoires in COVID-19. Study information: The United States, Italy and Spain supplied acute and convalescent COVID-19 samples. In each case, the material was cDNA or gDNA derived from T cells, B-cell-depleted T cells, or PBMCs.

Original processing notes: Amplification of reference gene primers was used by the study to estimate nucleated cell counts. Profiling relied on immunoSEQ multiplex PCR, and the TCRdb table lists in-frame clones only, not all of them. V and J calls and clone size follow that table, whereas D and trimming were derived from the DNA. The table has under 80,000 clones, 86% seen once; the top ten hold around 12%. This CDR3 is 14 amino acids long. Germline V gene data show CDR1 as MNHEY and CDR2 as SMNVEV (reference sequence). Deletions cut 5 bases from V and 0 bases from J, with 10 bases between. The chain recombines TRBV27 with TRBJ1-1; D remains ambiguous. Material for sequencing was peripheral blood. The TCR was taken from a human donor in a cohort sampled during active COVID-19. DNA for the CDR3: TGTGCCAGCAGTACTACGACGGTGAACACTGAAGCTTTCTTT. Amino acid sequence: CASSTTTVNTEAFF.